The 11 T cell receptor beta chains below come from one sample, sequenced in a study of CDR3 diversity in severe acne. MiXCR was run by TCRdb on the PCR reads, yielding one entry per CDR3 protein. The data show 85,000 to 120,000 distinct CDR3 sequences, with roughly half seen just once and around 12% held by the top ten. What was sequenced was blood. These receptors were collected from a male donor with acne.

This chain connects TRBV5-5 to TRBJ1-5; D may be TRBD1 (6 bases). The CDR3 covers 12 residues. Germline lookup yields CDR1 SGHKS and CDR2 YYEKEE (reference sequence). With 5 bases removed from V and 9 bases from J, the gap between germline ends came to 12 bases. The CDR3 DNA follows: TGTGCCAGCAGAGGGGGAGATTGGCCCCAGCATTTT. Protein product: CASRGGDWPQHF.

This sequence joins TRBV5-1 and TRBJ1-1; D might be TRBD1 (5 bases). V dropped 6 bases and J dropped 0 bases, with 18 bases sitting between them. Per the germline V gene, CDR1 is SGHRS and CDR2 is YFSETQ. The CDR3 loop spans 16 amino acids. The CDR3 here is CASTAGNGALNTEAFF. CDR3 DNA sequence: TGCGCCAGCACTGCGGGGAACGGGGCATTGAACACTGAAGCTTTCTTT.

This clonotype was detected once. This chain uses TRBV10-2 with TRBJ2-7, with D possibly being TRBD1 (6 bases). Deletions cut 3 bases from V and 2 bases from J, with 17 bases between. In germline, CDR1 is WSHSY, CDR2 SAAADI. CDR3 length: 16 amino acids. CDR3: CASSDRTGFMAYEQYF. Written as DNA, the CDR3 is TGCGCCAGCAGTGATCGCACAGGGTTCATGGCCTACGAGCAGTACTTC.

This clonotype has more than one count but fewer than ten. V usage is TRBV6-2 or TRBV6-3 and J usage is TRBJ1-6; TRBD1 matches 7 bases. Trimming cost V 4 bases and J 2 bases; bases outside gene matches: 2. Germline-derived CDR1 and CDR2 are MNHEY and SVGEGT. The CDR3 loop spans 15 amino acids. The CDR3 here is CASSSGQPYNSPLHF. The CDR3 DNA reads TGTGCCAGCAGTTCGGGACAGCCCTATAATTCACCCCTCCACTTT.

This clonotype has ten or more counts. The rearrangement uses TRBV6-6 and TRBJ2-5; 7 bases line up with TRBD2. The CDR3 runs to 17 residues. After removal of 2 bases from V and 3 bases from J, the junction contained 12 bases not matched to a gene. The germline gives CDR1 MNHNY, CDR2 SVGAGI (reference sequence). CDR3: CASSYPVRAGVKETQYF. CDR3 bases: TGTGCCAGCAGTTACCCAGTCCGGGCGGGGGTAAAAGAGACCCAGTACTTC.

The rearrangement joins TRBV2 to TRBJ1-1; D is perhaps TRBD1 (6 bases). CDR3 length: 14 residues. Germline V gene data show CDR1 as SNHLY and CDR2 as FYNNEI. Trimming shortened V by 5 bases and J by 5 bases, and 15 bases separated the two germline ends. The CDR3 spells CASSYTGLRTEAFF. The CDR3 nucleotides read TGTGCCAGCAGTTATACAGGGTTGAGGACTGAAGCTTTCTTT.

This clonotype was counted once. The DNA is omitted, as the CDR3 cannot be located on it reliably, and the CDR3 follows TCRdb's listing. V usage is TRBV19 and J usage is TRBJ2-3; the D segment call TRBD1 is taken from the table without a DNA check. Ends included, the CDR3 has 22 residues. Per the germline V gene, CDR1 is LNHDA and CDR2 is SQIVND (reference sequence). Here the CDR3 reads CASSRREWDEQFFGPGTDTQYF.

The rearrangement uses TRBV7-2 and TRBJ2-5; TRBD2 matches 10 bases. The germline V gene encodes CDR1 SGHTA and CDR2 FQGNSA. V shed 6 bases and J 5 bases; nucleotides not matched to a gene: 9. This CDR3 is 15 amino acids long. This chain's CDR3 is CASSLTSGNTETQYF. For the CDR3, the DNA is TGTGCCAGCAGTCTCACTAGCGGGAATACGGAGACCCAGTACTTC.

A single count supports this clonotype. This chain links TRBV20-1 with TRBJ2-2; D gene uncertain. CDR3 length: 10 amino acids. Per the germline V gene, CDR1 is DFQATT and CDR2 is SNEGSKA (reference sequence). V was clipped by 5 bases and J by 8 bases, with 6 bases between them. CDR3 DNA sequence: TGCAGTGCTTCGTCTGGGGAGCTGTTTTTT. Its protein is CSASSGELFF.

This clonotype rates as medium-sized. The chain employs TRBV15 and TRBJ1-2; D remains unclear. CDR3 length equals 15 residues. Germline-derived CDR1 and CDR2 are LNHNV and YYDKDF (reference sequence). V was clipped by 2 bases and J by 2 bases, with 12 bases between them. The CDR3 DNA reads TGTGCCACCAGCAGACCAGGCATTGTGAACTATGGCTACACCTTC. It translates to CATSRPGIVNYGYTF.

The chain recombines TRBV7-8 with TRBJ2-7, with 8 bases lining up with TRBD1. Germline V gene lookup returns CDR1 SGHVS and CDR2 FQNEAQ. The ends lost 2 bases at V and 5 bases at J; junction bases unmatched: 5. The CDR3 length is 14 residues. In DNA, the CDR3 is TGTGCCAGCAGCTTACTACAGGGGGTGGACGAGCAGTACTTC. Protein product: CASSLLQGVDEQYF. Supplemented by reference TRBV7-8 and TRBJ2-7, the full variable domain reads GAGVSQSPRYKVAKRGQDVALRCDPISGHVSLFWYQQALGQGPEFLTYFQNEAQLDKSGLPSDRFFAERPEGSVSTLKIQRTQQEDSAVYLCASSLLQGVDEQYFGPGTRLTVT.